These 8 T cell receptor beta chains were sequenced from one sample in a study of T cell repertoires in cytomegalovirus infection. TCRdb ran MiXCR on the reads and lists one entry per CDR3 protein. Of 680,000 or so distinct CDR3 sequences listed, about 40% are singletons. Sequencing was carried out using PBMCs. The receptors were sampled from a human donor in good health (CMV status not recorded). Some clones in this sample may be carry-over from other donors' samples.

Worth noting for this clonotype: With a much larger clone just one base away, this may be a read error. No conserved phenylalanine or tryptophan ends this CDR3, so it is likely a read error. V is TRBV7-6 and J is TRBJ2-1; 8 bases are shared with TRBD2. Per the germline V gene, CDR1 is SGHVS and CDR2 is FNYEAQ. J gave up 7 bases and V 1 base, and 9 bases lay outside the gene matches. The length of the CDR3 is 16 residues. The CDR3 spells CASSLVTGRAVNEQFL. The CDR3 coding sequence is TGTGCCAGCAGCTTAGTCACCGGGAGGGCCGTTAATGAGCAGTTCTTA.

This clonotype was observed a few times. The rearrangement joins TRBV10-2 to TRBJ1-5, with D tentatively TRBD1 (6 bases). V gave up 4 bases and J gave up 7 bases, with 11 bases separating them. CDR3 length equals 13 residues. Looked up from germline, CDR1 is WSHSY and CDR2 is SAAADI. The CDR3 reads CASSGLGAQPQHF. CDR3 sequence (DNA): TGCGCCAGCAGTGGATTGGGGGCCCAGCCCCAGCATTTT.

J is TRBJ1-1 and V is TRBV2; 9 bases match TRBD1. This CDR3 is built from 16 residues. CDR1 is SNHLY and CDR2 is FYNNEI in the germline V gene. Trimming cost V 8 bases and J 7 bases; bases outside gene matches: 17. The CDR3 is CASGFGTGSPPGEAFF. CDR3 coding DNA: TGTGCCAGCGGTTTTGGGACAGGGTCCCCTCCGGGTGAAGCTTTCTTT.

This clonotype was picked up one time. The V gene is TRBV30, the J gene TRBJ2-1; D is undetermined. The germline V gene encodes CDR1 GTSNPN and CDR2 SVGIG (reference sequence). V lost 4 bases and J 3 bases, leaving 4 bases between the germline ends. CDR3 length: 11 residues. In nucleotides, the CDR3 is TGTGCCTGGAACGGCTACAATGAGCAGTTCTTC. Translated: CAWNGYNEQFF.

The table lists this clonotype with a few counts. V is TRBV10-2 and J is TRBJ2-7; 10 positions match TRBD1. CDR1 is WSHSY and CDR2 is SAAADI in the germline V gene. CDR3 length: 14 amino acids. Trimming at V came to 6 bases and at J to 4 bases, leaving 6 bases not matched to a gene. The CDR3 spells CASRNGQGVYEQYF. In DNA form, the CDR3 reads TGCGCCAGCAGGAATGGACAGGGGGTGTACGAGCAGTACTTC.

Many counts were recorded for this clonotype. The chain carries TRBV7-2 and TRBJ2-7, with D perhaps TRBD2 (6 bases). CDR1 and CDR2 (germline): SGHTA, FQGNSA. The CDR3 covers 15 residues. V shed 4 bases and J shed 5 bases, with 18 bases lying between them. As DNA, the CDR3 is TGTGCCAGCAGCTCCCACCAGGGACTGGGAGACGAGCAGTACTTC. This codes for CASSSHQGLGDEQYF.

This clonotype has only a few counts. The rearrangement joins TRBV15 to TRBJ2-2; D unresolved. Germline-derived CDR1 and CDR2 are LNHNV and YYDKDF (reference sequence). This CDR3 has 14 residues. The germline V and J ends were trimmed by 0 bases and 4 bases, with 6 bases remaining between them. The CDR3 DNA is TGTGCCACCAGCAGAGATTCGAGCACCGGGGAGCTGTTTTTT. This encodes CATSRDSSTGELFF.

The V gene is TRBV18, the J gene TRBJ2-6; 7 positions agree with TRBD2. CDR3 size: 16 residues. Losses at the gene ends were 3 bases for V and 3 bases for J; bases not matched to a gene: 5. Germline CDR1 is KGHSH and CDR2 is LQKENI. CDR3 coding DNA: TGTGCCAGCTCACCTCGCCGGGGGGTTGGGGCCAACGTCCTGACTTTC. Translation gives CASSPRRGVGANVLTF.